A single sample is the source of the 15 T cell receptor beta chains below, sequenced in a study of persistence of HIV-infected CD4 T cells. Cells were stimulated with overlapping HIV-1 Gag 15-mer peptides. Memory cells lacking CD40L and CD69 with high CD45RO were sorted. The immunoSEQ assay was version 4, run in survey mode. Generated by immunoSEQ multiplex PCR, the TCRdb table keeps only in-frame clones and is missing some. The table includes about 64,000 clones, 65% to 75% detected once. These receptors' antigens are unknown. The sample here was CD4+ T cells sorted from PBMCs after 18-hour stimulation, taken from a patient who received antiretroviral therapy. All receptors come from an adult man with HIV who was CMV-seropositive.

In its sample, this clone was seen a few times. The V gene is TRBV28, the J gene TRBJ1-5; TRBD1 aligns across 7 bases. The CDR3 has 15 amino acids. With V trimmed by 3 bases and J by 7 bases, 9 bases remained unmatched. Germline V gene sequence: CDR1 MDHEN, CDR2 SYDVKM. CDR3 sequence reads: CASSFGRGVFQPQHF. Here the CDR3 DNA reads TGTGCCAGCAGTTTCGGCAGGGGGGTGTTCCAGCCCCAGCATTTT.

The genes are TRBV7-2 and TRBJ2-2, with D hard to call. The length of the CDR3 is 14 residues. V gave up 1 base and J gave up 4 bases, with 7 bases separating them. The germline CDR1 and CDR2 sequences are SGHTA and FQGNSA. The DNA for the CDR3 is TGTGCCAGCAGCTTAGAAGGATTCACCGGGGAGCTGTTTTTT. The encoded protein is CASSLEGFTGELFF.

This clone was seen a few times. The chain carries TRBV4-2 and TRBJ1-1; D is ambiguous. V lost 0 bases, J lost 3 bases, and 14 bases lay in between. The CDR3 consists of 16 residues. CDR1 is LGHNA, CDR2 YNFKEQ, per germline. DNA of the CDR3: TGTGCCAGCAGCCAAGATGGCCACCGGGTCGACACTGAAGCTTTCTTT. Translation: CASSQDGHRVDTEAFF.

The V and J genes are TRBV7-9 and TRBJ2-3; TRBD2 aligns across 13 bases. The junction had 8 bases not matched to a gene; V was cut back by 3 bases and J by 5 bases. Germline CDR1 reads SEHNR; CDR2 reads FQNEAQ (reference sequence). The CDR3 length is 17 residues. In DNA form, the CDR3 reads TGTGCCAGCAGCTTTCTACTAGCGGGGGGGCAGAAAGATACGCAGTATTTT. Translating gives CASSFLLAGGQKDTQYF.

The chain recombines TRBV20-1 with TRBJ1-2; no firm D call. Germline V gene sequence: CDR1 DFQATT, CDR2 SNEGSKA (reference sequence). The CDR3 covers 12 residues. V dropped 3 bases and J dropped 3 bases, with 8 bases sitting between them. The CDR3 loop is CSASVSDYGYTF. The CDR3 nucleotides read TGCAGTGCTAGTGTCTCAGACTATGGCTACACCTTC.

The V call is TRBV28, the J call TRBJ2-2; 7 nucleotides agree with TRBD1. The germline V gene encodes CDR1 MDHEN and CDR2 SYDVKM. The junction had 8 bases not matched to a gene; V was cut back by 5 bases and J by 5 bases. The length of the CDR3 is 15 residues. The CDR3 DNA is TGTGCCAGCAGTCCCTTCGGGACAGCTACCGGGGAGCTGTTTTTT. Protein product: CASSPFGTATGELFF.

The chain couples TRBV6-5 to TRBJ1-1; D gene uncertain. The germline V and J ends were trimmed by 5 bases and 0 bases, with 10 bases remaining between them. The V gene's germline CDR1 is MNHEY and CDR2 SVGAGI. This CDR3 contains 14 residues. The CDR3 reads CASSILPVNTEAFF. The DNA of the CDR3 is TGTGCCAGCAGTATCCTCCCAGTGAACACTGAAGCTTTCTTT.

This sequence joins TRBV29-1 and TRBJ1-4, with a possible D match to TRBD1 (5 bases). CDR3 size: 15 residues. Germline V lookup: CDR1 SQVTM, CDR2 ANQGSEA. V was cut by 7 bases and J by 1 base, with 16 bases left in between. As DNA, the CDR3 is TGCAGCGCCACTCTTATGGGGGGAACTAATGAAAAACTGTTTTTT. Residues: CSATLMGGTNEKLFF.

The J gene is TRBJ1-1, the V gene TRBV5-1, with TRBD1 matching 7 bases. The CDR3 loop spans 14 amino acids. Germline assignment: CDR1 SGHRS and CDR2 YFSETQ. The trim removed 0 bases at V and 5 bases at J, leaving 4 bases unmatched. This CDR3 reads CASSLAKGATEAFF. The CDR3 bases are TGCGCCAGCAGCTTGGCAAAGGGGGCGACTGAAGCTTTCTTT.

The chain recombines TRBV10-1 with TRBJ2-7; D unclear. Germline CDR1 is WNHNN and CDR2 is SYGVQD (reference sequence). Trimming took 2 bases from V and 7 from J, leaving 9 bases between them. This CDR3 has 12 amino acids. The CDR3 nucleotides are TGCGCCAGCAGTGAGGGACCTGGGGAGCAGTACTTC. It specifies CASSEGPGEQYF.

In its sample, this clone was seen once. The CDR3 nucleotides read TGTGCCAGCAGCTCCGCGACCATGGGAGAAGCTTTCTTT. Its translation: CASSSATMGEAFF. V and J are TRBV5-5 and TRBJ1-1; D gene ambiguous. Per germline, CDR1 SGHKS and CDR2 YYEKEE (reference sequence). There are 13 residues in the CDR3. V lost 3 bases, J lost 8 bases, and 14 bases lay in between.

The CDR3 sequence: CSVNRNTEAFF. CDR3 DNA: TGCAGCGTTAACAGGAACACTGAAGCTTTCTTT. The V gene is TRBV29-1, the J gene TRBJ1-1; unclear D gene. Germline V lookup: CDR1 SQVTM, CDR2 ANQGSEA. Deletions cut 5 bases from V and 1 base from J, with 5 bases between. This CDR3 contains 11 residues.

With regard to this clone: In the same sample, other DNA sequences code for this CDR3. The chain employs TRBV19 and TRBJ1-5; 10 positions agree with TRBD1. V shed 2 bases and J 4 bases; nucleotides not matched to a gene: 2. The CDR3 length is 15 residues. Germline lookup yields CDR1 LNHDA and CDR2 SQIVND (reference sequence). CDR3 region: CASSIWGQGNQPQHF. The DNA of the CDR3 is TGTGCCAGTAGTATATGGGGACAGGGGAATCAGCCCCAGCATTTT.

This rearrangement joins TRBV7-8 to TRBJ1-2; D perhaps matches TRBD1 (5 bases). Germline V gene lookup returns CDR1 SGHVS and CDR2 FQNEAQ. The CDR3 contains 14 residues. The V and J ends lost 5 bases and 4 bases respectively, with 14 bases between them. The CDR3 here is CASSPGSGGYGYTF. As DNA, the CDR3 is TGTGCCAGCAGCCCGGGATCCGGGGGCTATGGCTACACCTTC. The full variable domain, its missing parts supplied by reference TRBV7-8 and TRBJ1-2, is GAGVSQSPRYKVAKRGQDVALRCDPISGHVSLFWYQQALGQGPEFLTYFQNEAQLDKSGLPSDRFFAERPEGSVSTLKIQRTQQEDSAVYLCASSPGSGGYGYTFGSGTRLTVV.

The J gene is TRBJ2-2, the V gene TRBV5-6; 9 bases line up with TRBD1. This CDR3 region has 15 residues. V shed 1 base, J shed 5 bases, and the junction held 3 bases outside the gene matches. Germline loops: CDR1 SGHDT, CDR2 YYEEEE. The chain's CDR3 is CASSLRDRETGELFF. CDR3 nucleotides: TGTGCCAGCAGCTTGCGGGACAGGGAGACCGGGGAGCTGTTTTTT.